The rows below give T cell receptor beta chains drawn from one sample of a study of CD8 T cells in ankylosing spondylitis. TCRdb re-called the 5' RACE reads with MiXCR, one entry per CDR3 protein. The sample lists about 210,000 distinct CDR3 sequences, 6% to 8% occurring once. What was sequenced was blood, either unsorted or a sorted T cell fraction (not recorded which). The receptors were gathered from a male donor with ankylosing spondylitis. CDR3s include the opening cysteine and the closing phenylalanine or tryptophan. The order of the fields is V gene, D gene, J gene, clone size, CDR3 protein, CDR3 DNA. A D gene is named only where the DNA matches it firmly. Clone size is stated in some rows and not others, as once, few, many or a class when expanded.

TRBV9	-	TRBJ2-7	-	CASSVGWDETYEQYF	TGTGCCAGCAGCGTAGGGTGGGACGAGACCTACGAGCAGTACTTC
TRBV12-3/TRBV12-4	-	TRBJ1-1	many	CASGDTEAFF	TGTGCCAGCGGGGACACTGAAGCTTTCTTT
TRBV28	-	TRBJ2-7	many	CASSVYTGNGLGEQYF	TGTGCCAGCAGTGTCTACACAGGGAATGGACTGGGCGAGCAGTACTTC
TRBV3-1	-	TRBJ1-2	many	CASRIGAGRLGDGYTF	TGTGCCAGCAGGATCGGCGCAGGGAGGTTGGGTGATGGCTACACCTTC
TRBV25-1	-	TRBJ2-7	many	CASSVGTGGFYEQYF	TGTGCCAGCAGTGTAGGTACAGGCGGATTCTACGAGCAGTACTTC
TRBV4-2	TRBD1	TRBJ2-7	few	CASSQERTGRYEQYF	TGTGCCAGCAGCCAAGAGCGGACAGGGAGGTACGAGCAGTACTTC
TRBV18	-	TRBJ2-7	few	CASHGQWETSYEQYF	TGTGCCAGCCACGGGCAGTGGGAGACCTCCTACGAGCAGTACTTC
TRBV6-1	TRBD1	TRBJ1-5	many	CASSPRTGGIPNQPQHF	TGTGCCAGCAGTCCCCGGACAGGGGGTATCCCCAATCAGCCCCAGCATTTT
TRBV15	-	TRBJ1-1	many	CATSRASTGRRGEAFF	TGTGCCACCAGCAGAGCCTCAACTGGACGCAGGGGTGAAGCTTTCTTT
TRBV12-3/TRBV12-4	-	TRBJ1-1	many	CASSPDPRGNTEAFF	TGTGCCAGCAGTCCGGACCCGAGAGGCAACACTGAAGCTTTCTTT
TRBV29-1	TRBD1	TRBJ2-7	many	CSADFGQGYEQYF	TGCAGCGCCGATTTTGGACAGGGATACGAGCAGTACTTC
TRBV7-8	-	TRBJ2-7	many	CASSSSVHEQYF	TGTGCCAGCAGCTCCTCCGTTCACGAGCAGTACTTC
TRBV29-1	-	TRBJ1-1	many	CSVMGPNEAFF	TGCAGCGTCATGGGACCAAACGAAGCTTTCTTT
TRBV7-9	-	TRBJ1-2	many	CASSPGPYGYTF	TGTGCCAGCAGCCCGGGACCATATGGCTACACCTTC
TRBV20-1	TRBD1	TRBJ1-6	many	CSARGGQGARGEYSPLHF	TGCAGTGCTAGAGGGGGACAGGGGGCGCGTGGAGAATATTCACCCCTCCACTTT
TRBV20-1	TRBD2	TRBJ2-3	many	CSAPRTSGVTDTQYF	TGCAGTGCCCCCCGGACTAGCGGGGTCACAGATACGCAGTATTTT
TRBV10-3	-	TRBJ2-1	few	CAIREYNEQFF	TGTGCCATCAGAGAGTACAATGAGCAGTTCTTC
TRBV6-2/TRBV6-3	TRBD2	TRBJ2-1	-	CASRGTSVYNEQFF	TGTGCCAGCAGGGGGACTAGCGTATACAATGAGCAGTTCTTC
TRBV5-1	-	TRBJ2-1	few	CASSLPAYNEQFF	TGCGCCAGCAGCTTGCCAGCCTACAATGAGCAGTTCTTC
TRBV20-1	TRBD1	TRBJ2-7	many	CSARLGTAGNYEQYF	TGCAGTGCTAGACTAGGGACAGCCGGAAACTACGAGCAGTACTTC
TRBV4-3	-	TRBJ2-1	many	CASSQDPAGVNEQFF	TGCGCCAGCAGCCAAGATCCAGCGGGTGTTAATGAGCAGTTCTTC
TRBV3-1	TRBD2	TRBJ2-1	-	CASSQVGGGLESYNEQFF	TGTGCCAGCAGCCAAGTGGGGGGGGGTCTTGAATCCTACAATGAGCAGTTCTTC
TRBV27	-	TRBJ2-1	many	CASSFSPVGEQFF	TGTGCCAGCAGTTTCTCGCCTGTGGGTGAGCAGTTCTTC
TRBV14	-	TRBJ2-3	-	CASSLTGVVDTQYF	TGTGCCAGCAGCCTGACGGGGGTGGTAGATACGCAGTATTTT
TRBV30	-	TRBJ2-7	few	CAWSPGHIYEQYF	TGTGCCTGGAGCCCGGGACATATCTACGAGCAGTACTTC
TRBV19	-	TRBJ1-1	-	CASETANTEAFF	TGTGCCAGTGAGACGGCGAACACTGAAGCTTTCTTT
TRBV11-2	-	TRBJ1-1	-	CASHPGGGYTEAFF	TGTGCCAGCCACCCCGGGGGGGGATACACTGAAGCTTTCTTT
TRBV10-1	-	TRBJ1-6	many	CASSESAYSYNSPLHF	TGCGCCAGCAGTGAGTCGGCTTACTCCTATAATTCACCCCTCCACTTT
TRBV25-1	-	TRBJ2-1	many	CASSPLMDNEQFF	TGTGCCAGCAGTCCCTTAATGGACAATGAGCAGTTCTTC